A single sample is the source of the 18 T cell receptor beta chains below, sequenced in a study of cytomegalovirus exposure and HLA in healthy donors. PCR involved 60 Vbeta and 13 Jbeta primers. Clones were read by immunoSEQ multiplex PCR, and TCRdb kept only the in-frame ones, dropping some. Among around 160,000 clones listed, 79% were seen once. The sequencing input was PBMCs. The receptors derive from a woman aged 40 to 49 in good health and CMV-seropositive.

The J gene is TRBJ1-4, the V gene TRBV13; D remains ambiguous. V lost 0 bases, J lost 3 bases, and 11 bases lay in between. Per the germline V gene, CDR1 is PRHDT and CDR2 is FYEKMQ (reference sequence). This CDR3 has 16 residues. The CDR3 loop is CASSLGQPRANEKLFF. CDR3 coding DNA: TGTGCCAGCAGCTTAGGTCAGCCGAGGGCTAATGAAAAACTGTTTTTT. The variable domain in full, with the rest retrieved from reference TRBV13 and TRBJ1-4, is AAGVIQSPRHLIKEKRETATLKCYPIPRHDTVYWYQQGPGQDPQFLISFYEKMQSDKGSIPDRFSAQQFSDYHSELNMSSLELGDSALYFCASSLGQPRANEKLFFGSGTQLSVL.

V and J are TRBV2 and TRBJ1-4; tentative D call: TRBD1 (6 bases). CDR3 size: 14 residues. Germline loops: CDR1 SNHLY, CDR2 FYNNEI. Trimming took 7 bases from V and 3 from J, leaving 12 bases between them. DNA of the CDR3: TGTGCCAGCATCCGACAGGTAGCTAATGAAAAACTGTTTTTT. It encodes CASIRQVANEKLFF.

For this clone: One end of the junction does not line up with germline, which may come from a read error. The same CDR3 arises from other DNA sequences in this sample as well. The chain employs TRBV5-1 and TRBJ2-5; the match to TRBD2 covers 10 bases. The CDR3 is 15 amino acids. CDR1 SGHRS and CDR2 YFSETQ come from the germline V gene. The DNA of the CDR3 is TGCGCCAGCAGCTTACTAGCGGGGAAACAAGAGACTCAGTACTTC. It yields the protein CASSLLAGKQETQYF.

The CDR3 DNA reads TGTGCCAGCAGTTCCCGGGCGGGGGTTTTTACAGGGACGTACGAGCAGTACTTC. It translates to CASSSRAGVFTGTYEQYF. V and J are TRBV28 and TRBJ2-7; tentative D call: TRBD2 (7 bases). CDR3 length: 18 residues. Deletions cut 4 bases from V and 4 bases from J, with 26 bases between. The germline V gene encodes CDR1 MDHEN and CDR2 SYDVKM.

The chain's CDR3 is CASSPPGQGKEKLFF. CDR3 DNA: TGCGCCAGCAGCCCTCCGGGACAGGGTAAAGAAAAACTGTTTTTT. The V gene is TRBV5-1, the J gene TRBJ1-4; 9 nucleotides agree with TRBD1. The V segment lost 4 bases and the J segment 8 bases; nucleotides outside the gene matches: 9. From germline, CDR1 is SGHRS and CDR2 YFSETQ. The CDR3 sequence is 15 residues long.

The genes are TRBV5-1 and TRBJ2-2; the match to TRBD1 covers 10 bases. Germline V gene lookup returns CDR1 SGHRS and CDR2 YFSETQ. Trimming removed 2 bases from V and 5 bases from J; junction bases left unmatched: 3. This CDR3 comprises 15 residues. The CDR3 protein is CASSFGTGETGELFF. The CDR3, as DNA: TGCGCCAGCAGCTTCGGGACAGGGGAAACCGGGGAGCTGTTTTTT.

The chain carries TRBV5-5 and TRBJ2-7, with 14 bases matching TRBD2. The CDR3 loop spans 15 amino acids. The germline CDR1 and CDR2 sequences are SGHKS and YYEKEE (reference sequence). V dropped 4 bases and J dropped 9; count of bases not matched to a gene: 9. The CDR3 nucleotides are TGTGCCAGCAGCCGTCAGGGACTAGCGGGGGACCCGCAGTACTTC. This encodes CASSRQGLAGDPQYF.

The rearrangement joins TRBV6-1 to TRBJ1-5; D remains ambiguous. The CDR3 is 14 amino acids. Germline loops: CDR1 MNHNS, CDR2 SASEGT. Trimming took 11 bases from V and 2 from J, leaving 16 bases between them. As DNA, the CDR3 is TGTGCCTCCCGGAGGGTTCATGGCAATCAGCCCCAGCATTTT. This gives the protein CASRRVHGNQPQHF.

The chain has TRBV10-1 and TRBJ2-5; D unresolved. CDR3 length: 14 amino acids. V lost 2 bases to trimming and J lost 5 bases, with 12 bases between them. The germline V gene has CDR1 WNHNN and CDR2 SYGVQD (reference sequence). CDR3 in DNA: TGCGCCAGCAGTGAGAACCCGGCCGGGGAGACCCAGTACTTC. This translates into CASSENPAGETQYF.

V usage is TRBV28 and J usage is TRBJ1-2; perhaps TRBD1 as D (6 bases). CDR1 and CDR2 from the germline V gene are MDHEN and SYDVKM. Trimming removed 3 bases at V and 5 bases at J, with 13 bases between. The CDR3 extends over 14 amino acids. The CDR3 sequence is CASSFTGHPYGYTF. Written as DNA, the CDR3 is TGTGCCAGCAGTTTCACAGGGCATCCTTATGGCTACACCTTC.

CDR3 loop: CASSLVSGELFF. The CDR3 DNA reads as TGCGCCAGCAGCTTGGTTAGCGGGGAGCTGTTTTTT. The gene calls are TRBV5-1 and TRBJ2-2; D unresolved. Per germline, CDR1 SGHRS and CDR2 YFSETQ. The CDR3 extends over 12 amino acids. Trimming shortened V by 0 bases and J by 7 bases, and 4 bases separated the two germline ends.

This chain links TRBV27 with TRBJ2-3, with D maybe TRBD2 (7 bases). Germline V gives CDR1 MNHEY, CDR2 SMNVEV (reference sequence). The length of the CDR3 is 13 residues. V was trimmed by 8 bases and J by 7 bases, leaving 16 bases between them. CDR3 amino acids: CASPGGAGYTQYF. DNA of the CDR3: TGTGCCAGCCCGGGGGGCGCGGGCTATACGCAGTATTTT.

The genes are TRBV5-1 and TRBJ2-5; TRBD2 matches at 8 bases. CDR3 size: 15 residues. J lost 2 bases, V lost 5 bases, and 8 bases had no gene match. Germline V gene lookup returns CDR1 SGHRS and CDR2 YFSETQ. The CDR3 DNA reads as TGCGCCAGCAGTCGTCTAGCGGGTCGGCAAGAGACCCAGTACTTC. Translated: CASSRLAGRQETQYF.

The V call is TRBV2, the J call TRBJ1-4; maybe TRBD1 (5 bases). Between the trimmed V and J ends, which lost 2 bases and 0 bases, there was a span of 7 bases. The CDR3 length is 15 residues. Looked up from germline, CDR1 is SNHLY and CDR2 is FYNNEI. The DNA for the CDR3 is TGTGCCAGCAGTGAACAGGGAACAACTAATGAAAAACTGTTTTTT. The encoded protein is CASSEQGTTNEKLFF.

V usage is TRBV6-1 and J usage is TRBJ1-3; D unresolved. V lost 6 bases and J lost 0, with 12 bases in between. The germline V gene encodes CDR1 MNHNS and CDR2 SASEGT. The CDR3 is 15 residues long. CDR3 sequence reads: CASRKDFHSGNTIYF. The DNA for the CDR3 is TGTGCCAGCAGGAAGGACTTTCACTCTGGAAACACCATATATTTT.

This clone occurred once. The gene calls are TRBV19 and TRBJ1-6, with a weak D call TRBD1 (6 bases). The V end lost 6 bases, the J end lost 5 bases, and 8 bases lay between the germline ends. CDR3 size: 13 residues. CDR1 and CDR2 (germline): LNHDA, SQIVND (reference sequence). The CDR3 DNA is TGTGCCAGTAGGGGACACGATAATTCACCCCTCCACTTT. As protein: CASRGHDNSPLHF.

The chain recombines TRBV6-1 with TRBJ2-1; D might be TRBD1 (6 bases). This CDR3 contains 13 residues. V lost 3 bases and J lost 7, with 10 bases in between. The germline V gene encodes CDR1 MNHNS and CDR2 SASEGT. In DNA form, the CDR3 reads TGTGCCAGCAGTGATCAGGGGACAAATGAGCAGTTCTTC. Protein: CASSDQGTNEQFF.

The V and J genes are TRBV5-6 and TRBJ1-2, with D tentatively TRBD1 (6 bases). CDR3 length: 12 amino acids. Germline assignment: CDR1 SGHDT and CDR2 YYEEEE. V gave up 1 base and J gave up 8 bases, with 9 bases separating them. The CDR3 spells CASSLTGLGYTF. CDR3 nucleotides: TGTGCCAGCAGCTTGACAGGGTTGGGCTACACCTTC.